Listed below are T cell receptor beta chains from one sample, sequenced in a study of cytomegalovirus exposure and HLA in healthy donors. The assay was immunoSEQ multiplex PCR, and TCRdb's table has in-frame clones only and misses some. The repertoire has roughly 100,000 clones, 65% to 80% of them found once; the top ten carry roughly 6%. Input material: PBMCs. These receptors all stem from a woman in her fifties or sixties in good health and CMV-seropositive. The CDR3 runs from the conserved cysteine through the conserved F or W. Each record gives: V gene, J gene, D gene, clone size, CDR3 protein, CDR3 DNA. A D gene is named only where the DNA matches it firmly. Expanded clones are given a class, and other clones once, few, many or no size at all.

v_gene: TRBV9; j_gene: TRBJ2-2; d_gene: -; abundance: -; CDR3aa: CASSPVGTPSTGELFF; CDR3nt: TGTGCCAGCAGCCCTGTCGGGACACCTTCTACCGGGGAGCTGTTTTTT
v_gene: TRBV7-2; j_gene: TRBJ2-7; d_gene: -; abundance: -; CDR3aa: CASSLALSSYEQYF; CDR3nt: TGTGCCAGCAGCTTAGCGCTGAGTTCCTACGAGCAGTACTTC
v_gene: TRBV5-1; j_gene: TRBJ2-7; d_gene: TRBD1; abundance: -; CDR3aa: CASSFRAGTAITRSYEQYF; CDR3nt: TGCGCCAGCAGCTTTCGCGCCGGGACAGCCATAACTAGGTCCTACGAGCAGTACTTC
v_gene: TRBV7-9; j_gene: TRBJ2-1; d_gene: -; abundance: many; CDR3aa: CASSPRERYNEQFF; CDR3nt: TGTGCCAGCAGCCCCAGGGAAAGGTACAATGAGCAGTTCTTC
v_gene: TRBV5-1; j_gene: TRBJ2-1; d_gene: TRBD1; abundance: few; CDR3aa: CASSLDPSGQGIENEQFF; CDR3nt: TGCGCCAGCAGCTTGGACCCATCGGGACAGGGGATAGAGAATGAGCAGTTCTTC
v_gene: TRBV7-7; j_gene: TRBJ2-5; d_gene: -; abundance: -; CDR3aa: CASSPNNRETQYF; CDR3nt: TGTGCCAGCAGCCCCAACAACAGGGAGACCCAGTACTTC
v_gene: TRBV27; j_gene: TRBJ2-7; d_gene: TRBD1; abundance: -; CDR3aa: CASSTMGTGENYEQYF; CDR3nt: TGTGCCAGCAGTACAATGGGGACAGGGGAAAATTACGAGCAGTACTTC
v_gene: TRBV6-5; j_gene: TRBJ2-3; d_gene: TRBD1; abundance: once; CDR3aa: CASSYSYPGTGDTQYF; CDR3nt: TGTGCCAGCAGTTACTCCTACCCCGGGACAGGAGATACGCAGTATTTT
v_gene: TRBV28; j_gene: TRBJ1-2; d_gene: TRBD1; abundance: -; CDR3aa: CASNAGRDRGYGYTF; CDR3nt: TGTGCCAGCAATGCCGGTAGGGACAGGGGCTATGGCTACACCTTC
v_gene: TRBV5-1; j_gene: TRBJ2-1; d_gene: -; abundance: -; CDR3aa: CASSPSQGLHEQFF; CDR3nt: TGCGCCAGCAGCCCGTCCCAGGGTTTGCATGAGCAGTTCTTC
v_gene: TRBV28; j_gene: TRBJ1-5; d_gene: -; abundance: -; CDR3aa: CASSFGTQPQHF; CDR3nt: TGTGCCAGCAGTTTTGGGACACAGCCCCAGCATTTT
v_gene: TRBV5-1; j_gene: TRBJ1-1; d_gene: -; abundance: -; CDR3aa: CASSFIGENTEAFF; CDR3nt: TGCGCCAGCAGCTTTATCGGGGAGAACACTGAAGCTTTCTTT
v_gene: TRBV5-8; j_gene: TRBJ1-1; d_gene: -; abundance: -; CDR3aa: CASSLRLGAGTEAFF; CDR3nt: TGTGCCAGCAGCTTAAGGTTGGGGGCCGGGACTGAAGCTTTCTTT
v_gene: TRBV9; j_gene: TRBJ2-2; d_gene: -; abundance: -; CDR3aa: CASSVGSTTGELFF; CDR3nt: TGTGCCAGCAGCGTAGGGAGCACCACCGGGGAGCTGTTTTTT
v_gene: TRBV27; j_gene: TRBJ2-1; d_gene: TRBD2; abundance: -; CDR3aa: CASSSYLAGAANEQFF; CDR3nt: TGTGCCAGCAGTTCCTACCTAGCGGGGGCCGCCAATGAGCAGTTCTTC
v_gene: TRBV6-1; j_gene: TRBJ2-6; d_gene: TRBD1; abundance: -; CDR3aa: CATRDRGRGANVLTF; CDR3nt: TGTGCCACCCGGGACAGGGGGCGTGGGGCCAACGTCCTGACTTTC
v_gene: TRBV4-1; j_gene: TRBJ2-3; d_gene: -; abundance: -; CDR3aa: CASSQEIPGGLTDTQYF; CDR3nt: TGCGCCAGCAGCCAAGAGATCCCAGGTGGACTCACAGATACGCAGTATTTT
v_gene: TRBV23-1; j_gene: TRBJ2-7; d_gene: TRBD1; abundance: -; CDR3aa: CASSQVGDRPYEQYF; CDR3nt: TGCGCCAGCAGTCAAGTGGGGGACAGACCCTACGAGCAGTACTTC
v_gene: TRBV30; j_gene: TRBJ1-1; d_gene: -; abundance: -; CDR3aa: CAWSVGEGSGTEAFF; CDR3nt: TGTGCCTGGAGTGTAGGGGAGGGGTCAGGTACTGAAGCTTTCTTT
v_gene: TRBV18; j_gene: TRBJ1-5; d_gene: TRBD1; abundance: -; CDR3aa: CASSTGGNQPQHF; CDR3nt: TGTGCCAGCTCTACAGGGGGGAATCAGCCCCAGCATTTT
v_gene: TRBV19; j_gene: TRBJ2-1; d_gene: TRBD1; abundance: -; CDR3aa: CASSMSRTGHEQFF; CDR3nt: TGTGCCAGTAGTATGTCAAGGACAGGGCATGAGCAGTTCTTC
v_gene: TRBV5-4; j_gene: TRBJ1-1; d_gene: -; abundance: -; CDR3aa: CASSLWTRYEAFF; CDR3nt: TGTGCCAGCAGCTTGTGGACAAGGTATGAAGCTTTCTTT
v_gene: TRBV5-5; j_gene: TRBJ1-4; d_gene: -; abundance: -; CDR3aa: CASSPTTGYNEKLFF; CDR3nt: TGTGCCAGCAGCCCAACGACAGGATATAATGAAAAACTGTTTTTT
v_gene: TRBV6-1; j_gene: TRBJ2-7; d_gene: TRBD2; abundance: -; CDR3aa: CASSAAGGQMAYF; CDR3nt: TGTGCCAGCAGTGCGGCGGGGGGGCAAATGGCGTACTTC
v_gene: TRBV7-9; j_gene: TRBJ1-1; d_gene: -; abundance: few; CDR3aa: CASSSQWQGHTEAFF; CDR3nt: TGTGCCAGCAGCTCCCAGTGGCAGGGGCACACTGAAGCTTTCTTT
v_gene: TRBV6-6; j_gene: TRBJ2-1; d_gene: -; abundance: -; CDR3aa: CASSYGDRNYNEQFF; CDR3nt: TGTGCCAGCAGTTATGGAGACAGGAACTACAATGAGCAGTTCTTC
v_gene: TRBV27; j_gene: TRBJ2-7; d_gene: -; abundance: few; CDR3aa: CASSMRDRPLNYEQYF; CDR3nt: TGTGCCAGCAGTATGCGGGACAGACCATTAAACTACGAGCAGTACTTC
v_gene: TRBV7-2; j_gene: TRBJ1-2; d_gene: TRBD1; abundance: once; CDR3aa: CASSIGTAYGYTF; CDR3nt: TGTGCCAGCAGCATCGGGACAGCCTATGGCTACACCTTC